These 30 T cell receptor beta chains originate from one sample sequenced in a study of blood T cell repertoires in COVID-19. The data were produced by immunoSEQ multiplex PCR, yet TCRdb's version contains in-frame clones alone and is incomplete. The sample lists about 95,000 clones, around 90% occurring once. The source material was peripheral blood. The receptor source for this set is a woman in her 70s with acute or convalescent COVID-19.

The genes are TRBV5-5 and TRBJ1-4; perhaps TRBD1 as D (6 bases). The CDR3 sequence is 13 residues long. CDR1 and CDR2 (germline): SGHKS, YYEKEE (reference sequence). V was cut by 1 base and J by 8 bases, with 9 bases left in between. CDR3 protein: CASSLRGAEKLFF. CDR3 DNA sequence: TGTGCCAGCAGCTTGCGGGGGGCGGAAAAACTGTTTTTT.

V gene TRBV7-2 combines with J gene TRBJ1-1; maybe TRBD1 (5 bases). Germline CDR1 and CDR2: SGHTA and FQGNSA. Trimming cost V 4 bases and J 1 base, with 10 bases left between them. This CDR3 spans 14 amino acids. CDR3 region: CASSSGGGNTEAFF. As DNA, the CDR3 is TGTGCCAGCAGCTCCGGGGGAGGGAACACTGAAGCTTTCTTT.

The J gene is TRBJ2-7, the V gene TRBV27; D ambiguous. Germline V gives CDR1 MNHEY, CDR2 SMNVEV (reference sequence). The CDR3 has 16 amino acids. Trimming removed 4 bases at V and 4 bases at J, with 20 bases between. The CDR3 protein is CASSSLKFPSLYEQYF. CDR3 coding DNA: TGTGCCAGCAGTTCACTCAAATTCCCAAGTTTGTACGAGCAGTACTTC.

V is TRBV30 and J is TRBJ1-2; no clear D gene. V lost 3 bases to trimming and J lost 3 bases, with 11 bases between them. Germline V gives CDR1 GTSNPN, CDR2 SVGIG (reference sequence). CDR3 length equals 13 residues. The CDR3 is CAWRSWHHYGYTF. The CDR3 nucleotides read TGTGCCTGGAGAAGTTGGCATCACTATGGCTACACCTTC.

This clone is a singleton in its sample. The V call is TRBV18, the J call TRBJ2-5, with 8 bases aligning to TRBD1. The V gene's germline CDR1 is KGHSH and CDR2 LQKENI. The CDR3 runs 15 residues. Unmatched junction bases numbered 7, after V lost 3 bases and J lost 4 bases. CDR3 nucleotide sequence: TGTGCCAGCTCACCCCAGGGGGCGGCAGGAGAGACCCAGTACTTC. Translation gives CASSPQGAAGETQYF.

This chain links TRBV19 with TRBJ1-1; D is undetermined. The CDR3 extends over 13 amino acids. Germline CDR1 reads LNHDA; CDR2 reads SQIVND (reference sequence). Trimming took off 6 bases at V and 1 base at J, with 9 bases between the two ends. DNA of the CDR3: TGTGCCAGTAGCCAGGTCGGGAACACTGAAGCTTTCTTT. It encodes CASSQVGNTEAFF. Drawing the rest from reference TRBV19 and TRBJ1-1, the complete variable domain is DGGITQSPKYLFRKEGQNVTLSCEQNLNHDAMYWYRQDPGQGLRLIYYSQIVNDFQKGDIAEGYSVSREKKESFPLTVTSAQKNPTAFYLCASSQVGNTEAFFGQGTRLTVV.

The CDR3 region is CASSQSRTEAFF. The DNA of the CDR3 is TGTGCCAGCAGCCAATCTCGGACTGAAGCTTTCTTT. This chain uses TRBV3-1 (or the pseudogene TRBV3-2) with TRBJ1-1; D is undetermined. Trimming left V 2 bases short and J 5 bases short, with 6 bases between. Germline V CDR1 and CDR2: LGHDT, YNNKEL (reference sequence). The CDR3 has 12 amino acids.

The chain employs TRBV3-1 (or the pseudogene TRBV3-2) and TRBJ2-3; D might be TRBD1 (6 bases). The CDR3 has 18 amino acids. The V and J ends lost 1 base and 0 bases respectively, with 17 bases between them. In germline, CDR1 is LGHDT, CDR2 YNNKEL (reference sequence). CDR3 protein: CASSQGGHGGSSTDTQYF. CDR3 coding DNA: TGTGCCAGCAGCCAAGGGGGGCACGGAGGCTCTAGCACAGATACGCAGTATTTT.

CDR3 residues: CASSLEGGRNTEAFF. CDR3 DNA: TGCGCCAGCAGCTTGGAGGGTGGGAGGAACACTGAAGCTTTCTTT. This chain links TRBV5-1 with TRBJ1-1; unclear D gene. There are 15 residues in the CDR3. The germline V and J ends were trimmed by 0 bases and 1 base, with 10 bases remaining between them. Germline V CDR1 and CDR2: SGHRS, YFSETQ.

This clone was counted a single time. The chain links TRBV29-1 to TRBJ1-2; maybe TRBD1 (5 bases). Deletions cut 0 bases from V and 5 bases from J, with 19 bases between. The CDR3 spans 16 residues. Germline V gene lookup returns CDR1 SQVTM and CDR2 ANQGSEA. CDR3 sequence: CSVEDLGDAGGYGYTF. The CDR3 DNA sequence: TGCAGCGTTGAAGACTTGGGGGACGCCGGGGGGTATGGCTACACCTTC. The full variable domain, completed using reference TRBV29-1 and TRBJ1-2, is SAVISQKPSRDICQRGTSLTIQCQVDSQVTMMFWYRQQPGQSLTLIATANQGSEATYESGFVIDKFPISRPNLTFSTLTVSNMSPEDSSIYLCSVEDLGDAGGYGYTFGSGTRLTVV.

The chain links TRBV9 to TRBJ2-1, with 7 bases fitting TRBD2. V shed 4 bases, J shed 0 bases, and the junction held 7 bases outside the gene matches. The germline V gene has CDR1 SGDLS and CDR2 YYNGEE. The CDR3 extends over 16 amino acids. CDR3: CASSTGGSGSYNEQFF. The CDR3 DNA reads TGTGCCAGCAGCACCGGGGGGTCGGGCTCCTACAATGAGCAGTTCTTC. The entire variable domain, with the rest obtained from reference TRBV9 and TRBJ2-1, is as follows: DSGVTQTPKHLITATGQRVTLRCSPRSGDLSVYWYQQSLDQGLQFLIQYYNGEERAKGNILERFSAQQFPDLHSELNLSSLELGDSALYFCASSTGGSGSYNEQFFGPGTRLTVL.

The chain carries TRBV28 and TRBJ2-3, with D hard to call. Germline CDR1 and CDR2: MDHEN and SYDVKM. This CDR3 comprises 14 residues. V shed 1 base and J shed 0 bases, with 5 bases lying between them. In DNA, the CDR3 is TGTGCCAGCAGTTTATCGCAGAGCACAGATACGCAGTATTTT. Its translation: CASSLSQSTDTQYF. The full variable domain, completed using reference TRBV28 and TRBJ2-3, is DVKVTQSSRYLVKRTGEKVFLECVQDMDHENMFWYRQDPGLGLRLIYFSYDVKMKEKGDIPEGYSVSREKKERFSLILESASTNQTSMYLCASSLSQSTDTQYFGPGTRLTVL.

The chain employs TRBV7-2 and TRBJ2-3, with 9 bases fitting TRBD1. The V gene's germline CDR1 is SGHTA and CDR2 FQGNSA. The V segment lost 6 bases and the J segment 11 bases; nucleotides outside the gene matches: 6. CDR3 length equals 12 residues. CDR3 in amino acids: CASSFRTGEQYF. CDR3 in DNA: TGTGCCAGCAGTTTCCGGACAGGGGAGCAGTATTTT.

The rearrangement links TRBV13 to TRBJ1-5, with D perhaps TRBD1 (5 bases). The CDR3 length is 14 residues. Germline values: CDR1 PRHDT, CDR2 FYEKMQ (reference sequence). V lost 3 bases to trimming and J lost 3 bases, with 9 bases between them. CDR3 bases: TGTGCCAGCAGCTTTCGACAGTCCAATCAGCCCCAGCATTTT. Its protein product is CASSFRQSNQPQHF. The complete variable domain, with remaining parts taken from reference TRBV13 and TRBJ1-5, reads AAGVIQSPRHLIKEKRETATLKCYPIPRHDTVYWYQQGPGQDPQFLISFYEKMQSDKGSIPDRFSAQQFSDYHSELNMSSLELGDSALYFCASSFRQSNQPQHFGDGTRLSIL.

The chain has TRBV5-1 and TRBJ2-7; D is unclear. The CDR3 is 14 residues long. Trimming took 4 bases from V and 2 from J, leaving 13 bases between them. The germline V gene encodes CDR1 SGHRS and CDR2 YFSETQ. Here the CDR3 reads CASSPPADTYEQYF. The CDR3 DNA sequence: TGCGCCAGCAGCCCCCCCGCAGATACCTACGAGCAGTACTTC.

This clone is a singleton in its sample. The chain couples TRBV6-2 or TRBV6-3 to TRBJ2-1; 12 bases agree with TRBD2. Germline CDR1 is MNHEY and CDR2 is SVGEGT. This CDR3 has 17 residues. V gave up 0 bases and J gave up 1 base; unmatched junction bases: 1. CDR3 in DNA: TGTGCCAGCAGTTACTCACTAGCGGGGGGTTCCTACAATGAGCAGTTCTTC. Translation: CASSYSLAGGSYNEQFF.

This clone was recorded a few times. The chain joins TRBV2 to TRBJ1-5, with unresolved D. The CDR3 consists of 17 residues. V lost 4 bases and J 3 bases, leaving 19 bases between the germline ends. Per germline, CDR1 SNHLY and CDR2 FYNNEI. CDR3 in amino acids: CASSVGPFLPHNQPQHF. The CDR3 nucleotides read TGTGCCAGCAGTGTGGGCCCATTCCTCCCCCACAATCAGCCCCAGCATTTT. Full variable domain (outside the CDR3, taken from reference TRBV2 and TRBJ1-5): EPEVTQTPSHQVTQMGQEVILRCVPISNHLYFYWYRQILGQKVEFLVSFYNNEISEKSEIFDDQFSVERPDGSNFTLKIRSTKLEDSAMYFCASSVGPFLPHNQPQHFGDGTRLSIL.

This sequence joins TRBV11-2 and TRBJ2-5; possibly TRBD1 for D (7 bases). CDR3 length equals 18 residues. The V gene lost 0 bases and the J gene lost 5 bases, with 22 bases spanning the gap. Germline V CDR1 and CDR2: SGHAT, FQNNGV. CDR3 sequence reads: CASSLDYLEGAHRETQYF. The CDR3 DNA reads as TGTGCCAGCAGCTTAGATTATCTGGAGGGGGCGCACCGGGAGACCCAGTACTTC.

The V call is TRBV19, the J call TRBJ1-5; perhaps TRBD1 as D (6 bases). The CDR3 is made up of 13 amino acids. Trimming cost V 10 bases and J 2 bases, with 12 bases left between them. The germline V gene has CDR1 LNHDA and CDR2 SQIVND (reference sequence). CDR3 region: CATMYRGNQPQHF. In DNA form, the CDR3 reads TGTGCCACCATGTACAGGGGCAATCAGCCCCAGCATTTT.

The rearrangement joins TRBV24-1 to TRBJ2-1; D might be TRBD1 (6 bases). This CDR3 has 14 amino acids. The V gene's germline CDR1 is KGHDR and CDR2 SFDVKD. V lost 5 bases and J lost 3, with 10 bases in between. The CDR3 is CATSAAGVYNEQFF. The CDR3 DNA is TGTGCCACCAGTGCGGCAGGGGTCTACAATGAGCAGTTCTTC.

The CDR3 sequence is CASSVQNSGVYEQYF. CDR3 in DNA: TGTGCCAGCAGCGTCCAAAATAGCGGAGTCTACGAGCAGTACTTC. The chain combines TRBV9 with TRBJ2-7; TRBD2 is a possible D gene (6 bases). From germline, CDR1 is SGDLS and CDR2 YYNGEE. With 2 bases removed from V and 3 bases from J, the gap between germline ends came to 15 bases. CDR3 length: 15 residues.

The sample holds one count of this clone. The chain is built from TRBV3-1 (or the pseudogene TRBV3-2) and TRBJ2-7; D is perhaps TRBD2 (6 bases). The CDR3 runs 14 residues. Germline V gene data show CDR1 as LGHDT and CDR2 as YNNKEL (reference sequence). V lost 0 bases and J lost 6, with 12 bases in between. The CDR3 sequence: CASSQDRGSGEQYF. The CDR3 nucleotides are TGTGCCAGCAGCCAAGATCGGGGGAGTGGCGAGCAGTACTTC.

The V call is TRBV2, the J call TRBJ1-6; no firm D call. From germline, CDR1 is SNHLY and CDR2 FYNNEI. The V end was cut by 5 bases, the J end by 7 bases, with 18 bases between. The CDR3 spans 16 residues. As DNA, the CDR3 is TGTGCCAGCAGTCTTATTCCTTTTTCCCCGAATTCACCCCTCCACTTT. Its translation is CASSLIPFSPNSPLHF.

J is TRBJ2-7 and V is TRBV3-1 (or the pseudogene TRBV3-2), with 10 positions matching TRBD1. V shed 3 bases and J 3 bases; nucleotides not matched to a gene: 5. The germline V gene encodes CDR1 LGHDT and CDR2 YNNKEL (reference sequence). The CDR3 has 15 amino acids. DNA of the CDR3: TGTGCCAGCAGCCATCGACAGGGGGCGAGCTACGAGCAGTACTTC. Residues: CASSHRQGASYEQYF.

This rearrangement joins TRBV19 to TRBJ2-5; D remains ambiguous. Looked up from germline, CDR1 is LNHDA and CDR2 is SQIVND (reference sequence). This CDR3 is built from 13 residues. V was cut by 3 bases and J by 2 bases, with 7 bases left in between. Here the CDR3 reads CASSIFVQETQYF. The CDR3 bases are TGTGCCAGTAGTATTTTCGTACAAGAGACCCAGTACTTC.

The chain recombines TRBV15 with TRBJ2-1; maybe TRBD2 (6 bases). This CDR3 is 15 amino acids long. V was pared by 0 bases and J by 0 bases, with 6 bases between. The germline V gene has CDR1 LNHNV and CDR2 YYDKDF (reference sequence). The CDR3 is CATSRDGGSYNEQFF. The CDR3 nucleotides read TGTGCCACCAGCAGAGACGGGGGCTCCTACAATGAGCAGTTCTTC. Full variable domain (remainder filled in from reference TRBV15 and TRBJ2-1): DAMVIQNPRYQVTQFGKPVTLSCSQTLNHNVMYWYQQKSSQAPKLLFHYYDKDFNNEADTPDNFQSRRPNTSFCFLDIRSPGLGDTAMYLCATSRDGGSYNEQFFGPGTRLTVL.

This sequence joins TRBV27 and TRBJ2-3; 16 nucleotides line up with TRBD2. Looked up from germline, CDR1 is MNHEY and CDR2 is SMNVEV (reference sequence). The CDR3 is 19 amino acids. Unmatched junction bases numbered 14, after V lost 6 bases and J lost 5 bases. The CDR3 spells CASSSTTGTSGRGGDTQYF. Here the CDR3 DNA reads TGTGCCAGCAGCTCGACGACTGGGACTAGCGGGAGGGGGGGAGATACGCAGTATTTT.

CDR3 sequence reads: CASSLPGKSTDTQYF. The CDR3 nucleotides read TGTGCCAGCAGCTTACCCGGGAAGAGCACAGATACGCAGTATTTT. The chain is built from TRBV11-2 and TRBJ2-3; D is possibly TRBD2 (5 bases). The CDR3 loop spans 15 amino acids. Germline lookup yields CDR1 SGHAT and CDR2 FQNNGV. Trimming stripped 2 bases from V and 0 bases from J, with 9 bases between.

This sequence joins TRBV7-9 and TRBJ2-7; 9 bases fit TRBD2. The CDR3 runs 14 residues. V gave up 6 bases and J gave up 1 base; unmatched junction bases: 4. Germline assignment: CDR1 SEHNR and CDR2 FQNEAQ (reference sequence). CDR3 protein: CASSSTSGSYEQYF. For the CDR3, the DNA is TGTGCCAGCAGTTCGACTAGCGGATCCTACGAGCAGTACTTC.

The chain employs TRBV5-5 and TRBJ1-6; 11 nucleotides agree with TRBD1. J gave up 8 bases and V 4 bases, and 11 bases lay outside the gene matches. Germline CDR1 is SGHKS and CDR2 is YYEKEE (reference sequence). CDR3 length: 17 residues. The DNA of the CDR3 is TGTGCCAGCAGCCATGACTGGACAGGGGGCTCGGATTCACCCCTCCACTTT. Translated, it gives CASSHDWTGGSDSPLHF.